The 3 T cell receptor beta chains given below trace back to one sample, sequenced in a study of CD8+CD57+ T cells in acquired aplastic anemia. Genomic DNA acted as the template from which TCR beta VDJ combination and CDR3 sequence profiling were carried out. TCRdb reprocessed the reads via MiXCR and lists one record per CDR3 protein. The sample has about 170,000 distinct CDR3 sequences, roughly 48% seen once. The sample was sorted CD4+, CD8+, or CD8+CD57+ T cells (not recorded which) from PBMCs. The receptors here all came from a human donor in good health.

The chain employs TRBV2 and TRBJ2-5; no clear D. The CDR3 totals 14 residues. Germline V gene data show CDR1 as SNHLY and CDR2 as FYNNEI. With 1 base removed from V and 5 bases from J, the gap between germline ends came to 11 bases. DNA for the CDR3: TGTGCCAGCAGTGAAGGGCAGGCCGGGGAGACCCAGTACTTC. Translated, it gives CASSEGQAGETQYF.

The genes are TRBV4-2 and TRBJ1-6; D is unclear. V gave up 1 base and J gave up 8 bases, with 12 bases separating them. Germline CDR1 is LGHNA and CDR2 is YNFKEQ. The CDR3 runs 15 residues. As DNA, the CDR3 is TGTGCCAGCAGCCAAGGCCCGGGAGAGGATTCACCCCTCCACTTT. Residues: CASSQGPGEDSPLHF.

This clonotype has at least ten counts. This chain links TRBV2 with TRBJ2-5; 8 nucleotides line up with TRBD2. V shed 5 bases and J 5 bases; nucleotides not matched to a gene: 10. The CDR3 has 15 amino acids. CDR1 SNHLY and CDR2 FYNNEI come from the germline V gene. The CDR3 DNA is TGTGCCAGCAGTTACAGCGGGGGCCCCAGGGAGACCCAGTACTTC. Translated, it gives CASSYSGGPRETQYF.